This TCR beta chain was profiled in a study of T-cell reconstitution after alpha-beta-depleted transplantation in children. Looked up from germline, CDR1 is MNHEY and CDR2 is SMNVEV (reference sequence). This CDR3 contains 14 residues. J lost 5 bases, V lost 6 bases, and 3 bases had no gene match. Library preparation (for TCRbeta) was performed with unique molecular identifiers. TCRdb recomputed calls from the PCR reads with MiXCR, one row per CDR3 protein. The sample has 90,000 to 130,000 distinct CDR3 sequences, about 6% seen once; the top ten hold 20% to 25%. The study, taken as a whole, reports: TCRbeta diversity was high at day 60 in some patients (a result of surviving recipient T cells and thymic progenitors). A year post-transplant, T-cell counts and diversity derived mostly from newly produced T cells. About two months after transplant, alpha-beta T cells reportedly came from several hundred expanded graft clones.

This clonotype was seen only a few times. Its antigen is as yet unknown. The material sequenced was PBMCs, mostly from graft donor cells, taken 360 days after TCRalphabeta/CD19-depleted stem cell transplant. The sequence was collected from a male patient under 10 years old who had a stem cell transplant for acute lymphoblastic leukemia, so the T cells may come from the graft donor. This sequence joins TRBV27 and TRBJ2-2; 10 positions match TRBD1. The CDR3 DNA is TGTGCCAGCAGAACGGGACAGGGGACCGGGGAGCTGTTTTTT. Amino acids: CASRTGQGTGELFF.